This T cell receptor (beta chain) was obtained from a study of blood T cell repertoires in COVID-19. CDR1 and CDR2 from the germline V gene are MDHEN and SYDVKM. The CDR3 consists of 16 residues. Trimming took 3 bases from V and 4 from J, leaving 18 bases between them. Ages ranged from about 18 to 89 years, with residence in 24 US areas. Participants reported their clinical history, and cohort assignment relied on those reports. Cohort 3 donors were reported recovered after two negative PCRs, clearance, or symptom resolution. This clone appeared a few times. Per the original methods: Reference gene primer amplification in the assay estimated nucleated cell counts. The protocol was immunoSEQ multiplex PCR, while the TCRdb copy is restricted to in-frame clones and leaves out a portion. The V and J calls and clone size were taken over from that table, and D and trimming were inferred from the DNA. The data contain about 170,000 clones, over 80% of them singletons.

The sequence was obtained from a woman in her 50s who had recovered from COVID-19. Sample: PBMCs or T cells enriched from blood (not recorded which). V and J are TRBV28 and TRBJ1-1; perhaps TRBD1 as D (6 bases). The CDR3 bases are TGTGCCAGCAGTTTTGTAATTGGGGGCCTGGGCACTGAAGCTTTCTTT. Amino acids: CASSFVIGGLGTEAFF.